This T cell receptor beta chain was found in a study of T cells and copy number aberrations in small-cell lung cancer (dated by TCRdb to the early 2020s). In terms of the full investigation: To relate T cell metrics to mutations and copy number aberrations, the same tumor regions underwent both TCR repertoire sequencing and whole-exome sequencing. Tumor TCR data existed for about 17 patients, and under 15 patients had TCR data from both tumor tissue and normal tissue.

The immunoSEQ hsTCRB Kit was used with multiplexed V- and J-gene primers to amplify TCR-beta CDR3 regions from genomic DNA. Unique DNA barcodes were added in a second PCR, and the samples were pooled together with a negative control and a positive control. An Illumina MiSeq running a 150-cycle paired-end protocol was used to sequence the pooled TCR-beta libraries. Regarding the original processing steps: Raw sequencing data were processed by Adaptive Biotechnologies into a report with normalized, annotated TCR-beta repertoires. To compute T-cell density, TCR-beta templates were normalized to usable DNA, with usable DNA estimated through amplification of housekeeping genes. Clonality was defined as 1 minus Pielou's evenness, while richness was a count of unique rearrangements. TCRdb stores this immuneACCESS table with in-frame sequences only. Part of the clones is absent; in the studies checked, under half of the shortfall reflects unresolved V genes, and no reason is known for the rest. V and J calls and clone size are as listed in that table; D and trimming were resolved from the DNA. This sample is represented by some 7,000 clones; less than 85% of them were singletons. About 9.7% of the sample lies in the top ten.

The donors were limited-stage small-cell lung cancer patients who had surgical resection in Hangzhou, China, between the late 2000s and the early 2020s. All donors were treated with upfront surgery without preoperative chemotherapy or radiotherapy, and immunotherapy was not given to any donor before or after surgery. In the sequenced cohort of 15 to 20 patients, every patient was either a smoker or a heavy second-hand smoker. Adjacent normal lung was collected at least 2 cm from the tumor margin and was confirmed morphologically free of malignant cells by two pathologists. The study used multi-region TCR-beta sequencing of resected limited-stage small-cell lung cancers together with tumor-adjacent lung tissue to characterize T cell repertoire heterogeneity. The AllPrep DNA/RNA FFPE Kit (Qiagen) was used to extract genomic DNA from the FFPE tissue. Findings and caveats that apply to the study as a whole: All specimens were formalin-fixed paraffin-embedded tissue, which is known to introduce sequencing artifacts. Because surgical resection is uncommon in small-cell lung cancer, the study was limited by a small sample size, and the findings need validation. Lower T-cell density, richness and clonality were observed in tumors than in adjacent lung tissue, although the difference in density was not significant.

A word on this clone: Its binding antigen is unknown. No base qualities exist here, and no much larger clone lies one base off it.

The CDR3 sequence holds 15 residues, the cysteine and phenylalanine included. Only the CDR3 part of the read is kept: 45 bases, read in frame from the first base. Ends trimmed: V by 1 base, J by 5 bases; bases unmatched to a gene: 7. Via the germline V gene (reference sequence), CDR1 is MNHEY and CDR2 SMNVEV. This receptor was identified in a woman in her seventies with small cell lung cancer. Some clones in this sample may be carry-over from other donors' samples. The chain joins TRBV27 to TRBJ2-7; the central 8 bases match TRBD1. The sequencing sample was made of normal tissue next to the tumor. The DNA sequence follows: TGTGCCAGCAGTTTATTGGCAGGGGGCAAGAACGAGCAGTACTTC. This yields the protein CASSLLAGGKNEQYF.